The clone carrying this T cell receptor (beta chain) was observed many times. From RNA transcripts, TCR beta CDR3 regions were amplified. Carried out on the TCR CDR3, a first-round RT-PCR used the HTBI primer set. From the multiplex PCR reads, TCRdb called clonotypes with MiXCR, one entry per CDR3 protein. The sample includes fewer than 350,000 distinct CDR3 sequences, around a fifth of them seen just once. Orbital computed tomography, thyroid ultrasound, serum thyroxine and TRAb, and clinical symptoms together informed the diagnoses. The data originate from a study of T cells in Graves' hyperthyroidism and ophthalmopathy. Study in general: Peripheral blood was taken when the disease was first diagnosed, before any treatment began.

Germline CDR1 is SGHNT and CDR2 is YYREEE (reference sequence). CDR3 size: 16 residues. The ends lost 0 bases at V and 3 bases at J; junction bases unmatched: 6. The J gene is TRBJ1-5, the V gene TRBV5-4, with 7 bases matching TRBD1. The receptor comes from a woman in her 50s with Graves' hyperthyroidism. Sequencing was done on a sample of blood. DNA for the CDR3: TGTGCCAGCAGCTTGGCCCCGGGACAGAACAATCAGCCCCAGCATTTT. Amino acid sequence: CASSLAPGQNNQPQHF.